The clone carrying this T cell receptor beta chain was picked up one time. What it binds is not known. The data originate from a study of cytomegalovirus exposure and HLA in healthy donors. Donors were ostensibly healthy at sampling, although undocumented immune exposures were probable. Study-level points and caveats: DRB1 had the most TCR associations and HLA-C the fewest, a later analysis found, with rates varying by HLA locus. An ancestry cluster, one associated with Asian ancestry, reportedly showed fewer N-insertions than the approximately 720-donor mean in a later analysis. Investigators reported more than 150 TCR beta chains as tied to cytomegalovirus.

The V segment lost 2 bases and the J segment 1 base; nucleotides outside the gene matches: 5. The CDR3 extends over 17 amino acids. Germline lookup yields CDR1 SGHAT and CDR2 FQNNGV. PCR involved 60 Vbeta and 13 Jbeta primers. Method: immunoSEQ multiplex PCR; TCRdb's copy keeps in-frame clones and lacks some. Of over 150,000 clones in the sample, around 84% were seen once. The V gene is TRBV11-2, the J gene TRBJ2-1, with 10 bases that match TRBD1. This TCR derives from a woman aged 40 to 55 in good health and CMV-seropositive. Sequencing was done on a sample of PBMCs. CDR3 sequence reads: CASSLLDRGFSYNEQFF. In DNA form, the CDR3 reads TGTGCCAGCAGCTTATTGGACAGGGGGTTTTCCTACAATGAGCAGTTCTTC.